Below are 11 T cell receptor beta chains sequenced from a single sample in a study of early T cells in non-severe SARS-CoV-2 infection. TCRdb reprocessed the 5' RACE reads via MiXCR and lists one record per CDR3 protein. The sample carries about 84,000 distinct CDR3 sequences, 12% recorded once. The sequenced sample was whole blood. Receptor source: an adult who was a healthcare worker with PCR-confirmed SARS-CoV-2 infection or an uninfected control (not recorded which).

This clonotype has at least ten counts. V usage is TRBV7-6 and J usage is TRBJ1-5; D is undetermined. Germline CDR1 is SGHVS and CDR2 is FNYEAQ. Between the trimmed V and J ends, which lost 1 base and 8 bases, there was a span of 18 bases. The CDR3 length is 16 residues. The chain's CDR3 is CASSLGRSVRREPQHF. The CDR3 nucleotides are TGTGCCAGCAGCTTAGGGAGGTCCGTGCGAAGGGAGCCCCAGCATTTT.

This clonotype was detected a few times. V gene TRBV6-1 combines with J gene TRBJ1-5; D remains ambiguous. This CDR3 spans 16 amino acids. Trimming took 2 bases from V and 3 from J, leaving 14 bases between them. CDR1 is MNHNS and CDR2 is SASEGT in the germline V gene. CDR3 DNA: TGTGCCAGCAGTGAAATGGACGTGAGGATCAATCAGCCCCAGCATTTT. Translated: CASSEMDVRINQPQHF.

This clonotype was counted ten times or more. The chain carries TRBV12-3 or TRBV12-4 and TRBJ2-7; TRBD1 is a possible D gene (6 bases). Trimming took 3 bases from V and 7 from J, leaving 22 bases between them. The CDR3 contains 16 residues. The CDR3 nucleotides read TGTGCCAGCAGTTTCGCCCCTCCCGACAGGCACCAAGAGCAGTACTTC. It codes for CASSFAPPDRHQEQYF.

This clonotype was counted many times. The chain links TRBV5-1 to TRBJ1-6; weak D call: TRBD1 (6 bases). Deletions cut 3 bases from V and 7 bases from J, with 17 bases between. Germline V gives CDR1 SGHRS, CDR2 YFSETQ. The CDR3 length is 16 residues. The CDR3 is CASSWGPYRQNSPLHF. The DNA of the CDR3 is TGCGCCAGCAGCTGGGGGCCGTACAGGCAGAATTCACCCCTCCACTTT.

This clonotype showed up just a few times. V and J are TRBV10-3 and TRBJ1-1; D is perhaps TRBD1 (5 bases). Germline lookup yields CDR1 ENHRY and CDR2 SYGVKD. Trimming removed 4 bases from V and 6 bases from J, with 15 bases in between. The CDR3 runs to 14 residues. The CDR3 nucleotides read TGTGCCATCAGTGTATCACAGGTGGAGGCTGAAGCTTTCTTT. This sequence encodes CAISVSQVEAEAFF.

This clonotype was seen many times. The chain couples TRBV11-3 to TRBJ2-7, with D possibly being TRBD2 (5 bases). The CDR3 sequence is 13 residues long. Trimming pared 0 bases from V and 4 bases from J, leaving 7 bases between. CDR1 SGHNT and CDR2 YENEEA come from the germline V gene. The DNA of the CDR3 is TGTGCCAGCAGCTTAGACGGACTTTACGAGCAGTACTTC. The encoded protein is CASSLDGLYEQYF.

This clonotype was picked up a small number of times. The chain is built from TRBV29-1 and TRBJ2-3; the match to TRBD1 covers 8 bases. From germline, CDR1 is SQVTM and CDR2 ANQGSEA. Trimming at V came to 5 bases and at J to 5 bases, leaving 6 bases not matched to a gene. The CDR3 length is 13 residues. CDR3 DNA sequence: TGCAGCGTTCGAAGGACAGGGAGAGATACGCAGTATTTT. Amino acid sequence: CSVRRTGRDTQYF.

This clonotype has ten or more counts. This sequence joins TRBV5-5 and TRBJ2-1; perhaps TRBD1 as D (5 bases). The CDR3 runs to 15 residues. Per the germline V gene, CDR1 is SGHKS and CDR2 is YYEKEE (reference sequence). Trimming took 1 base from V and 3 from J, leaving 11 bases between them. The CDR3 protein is CASSLYQGNYNEQFF. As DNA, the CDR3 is TGTGCCAGCAGCTTGTATCAGGGCAACTACAATGAGCAGTTCTTC.

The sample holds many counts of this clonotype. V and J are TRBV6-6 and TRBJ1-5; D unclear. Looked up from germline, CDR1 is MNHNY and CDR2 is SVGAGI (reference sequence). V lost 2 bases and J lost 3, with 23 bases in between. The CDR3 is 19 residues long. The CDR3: CASSYRPLLGGGNNQPQHF. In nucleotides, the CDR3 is TGTGCCAGCAGTTACAGACCCCTTTTGGGTGGAGGCAACAATCAGCCCCAGCATTTT.

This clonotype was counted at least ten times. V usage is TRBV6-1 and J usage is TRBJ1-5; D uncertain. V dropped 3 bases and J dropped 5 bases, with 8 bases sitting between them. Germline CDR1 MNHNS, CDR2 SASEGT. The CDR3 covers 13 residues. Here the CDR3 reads CASSEGVHQPQHF. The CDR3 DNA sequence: TGTGCCAGCAGTGAGGGTGTTCATCAGCCCCAGCATTTT.

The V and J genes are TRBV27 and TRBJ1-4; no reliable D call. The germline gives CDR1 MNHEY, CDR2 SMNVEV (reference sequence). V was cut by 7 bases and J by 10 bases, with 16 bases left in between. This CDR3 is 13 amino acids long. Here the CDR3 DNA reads TGTGCCAGCACCCCCCTACCCCCCACAAAACTGTTTTTT. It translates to CASTPLPPTKLFF.